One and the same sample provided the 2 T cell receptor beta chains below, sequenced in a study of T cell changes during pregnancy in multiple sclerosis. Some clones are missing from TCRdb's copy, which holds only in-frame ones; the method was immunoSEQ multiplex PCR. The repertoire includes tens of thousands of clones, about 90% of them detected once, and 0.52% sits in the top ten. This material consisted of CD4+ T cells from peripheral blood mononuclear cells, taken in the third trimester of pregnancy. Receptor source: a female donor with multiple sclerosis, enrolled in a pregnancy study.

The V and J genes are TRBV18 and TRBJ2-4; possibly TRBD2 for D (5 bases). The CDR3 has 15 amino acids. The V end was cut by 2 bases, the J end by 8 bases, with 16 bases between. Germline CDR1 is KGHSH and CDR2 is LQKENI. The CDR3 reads CASSPGRARVHIQYF. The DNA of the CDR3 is TGTGCCAGCTCACCAGGGCGGGCCCGCGTGCACATTCAGTACTTC.

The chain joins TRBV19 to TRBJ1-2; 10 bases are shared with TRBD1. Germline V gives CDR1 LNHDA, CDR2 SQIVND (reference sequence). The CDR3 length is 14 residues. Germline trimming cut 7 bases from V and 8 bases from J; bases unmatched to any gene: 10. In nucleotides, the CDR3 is TGTGCCAGTACCCTCCGACAGGGGGCCGAGGGCTACACCTTC. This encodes CASTLRQGAEGYTF.